This T cell receptor (beta chain) appears in the sequencing data of a study of blood T cell repertoires in COVID-19. Background on the study: Samples taken during acute and convalescent COVID-19 were collected in the United States, Italy and Spain. T cells, B-cell-depleted T cells, or PBMCs supplied cDNA or gDNA.

Original methodology: Reference gene primer amplification gave nucleated cell count estimates. The assay was immunoSEQ multiplex PCR, and TCRdb's table has in-frame clones only and misses some. V and J calls and clone size are as listed in that table; D and trimming were resolved from the DNA. The table includes more than 95,000 clones, 90% to 95% detected once. The germline gives CDR1 PRHDT, CDR2 FYEKMQ (reference sequence). The CDR3 is 13 amino acids. With 5 bases removed from V and 2 bases from J, the gap between germline ends came to 10 bases. This rearrangement joins TRBV13 to TRBJ2-7, with D uncertain. The material sequenced was peripheral blood. The source of this sequence is a human donor in a cohort sampled during active COVID-19. The CDR3 DNA follows: TGTGCCAGCAGCCCCCTTTCGGCCTACGAGCAGTACTTC. It yields the protein CASSPLSAYEQYF. Variable domain in full (rest from reference TRBV13 and TRBJ2-7): AAGVIQSPRHLIKEKRETATLKCYPIPRHDTVYWYQQGPGQDPQFLISFYEKMQSDKGSIPDRFSAQQFSDYHSELNMSSLELGDSALYFCASSPLSAYEQYFGPGTRLTVT.